This TCR beta chain was captured by sequencing in a study of beta chain features in type 1 diabetes. Study summary: Age and gender were similar between patients and healthy donors, as were cell yields. Broader study findings: Shortening of TCRB CDR3s, moderate but significant, appeared in all four CD4+ subsets of Type 1 diabetes patients.

There are a few counts of this clone. Its antigen is undetermined. V was pared by 0 bases and J by 3 bases, with 16 bases between. This CDR3 comprises 17 residues. Per the germline V gene, CDR1 is SGHTS and CDR2 is YDEGEE. The investigators reverse transcribed all of the isolated RNA, so they sequenced expressed TCRB transcripts. Clones were read by immunoSEQ multiplex PCR, and TCRdb kept only the in-frame ones, dropping some. Seen here are 630,000 or so clones, over 11% observed once, and the top ten hold 0.03% to 0.045%. Sequenced: naive CD4+ T cells from blood. The chain combines TRBV5-8 with TRBJ2-1; perhaps TRBD2 as D (6 bases). This receptor was obtained from a man younger than 35 with type 1 diabetes. The CDR3 bases are TGTGCCAGCAGCTTGGTCAACCTCTGGAGGGGCTACAATGAGCAGTTCTTC. Residues: CASSLVNLWRGYNEQFF.